The 15 T cell receptor beta chains listed next were all sequenced from one sample in a study of siplizumab effects on memory and regulatory T cells. Profiled with immunoSEQ multiplex PCR; TCRdb holds only in-frame clones, not every one. The data show roughly 69,000 clones, 83% seen once. Sequencing was carried out using memory CD4+ T cells sorted from blood. Source of these receptors: a human donor in good health.

The sample holds one count of this clone. V gene TRBV29-1 combines with J gene TRBJ2-2; possible D gene TRBD2, 5 bases. This CDR3 comprises 15 residues. In germline, CDR1 is SQVTM, CDR2 ANQGSEA. V gave up 4 bases and J gave up 8 bases, with 20 bases separating them. The CDR3 loop is CSVVDSIASEGELFF. The CDR3 DNA reads as TGCAGCGTTGTGGACTCAATAGCCTCGGAAGGGGAGCTGTTTTTT.

The chain couples TRBV18 to TRBJ2-5, with 8 bases identical to TRBD1. V shed 4 bases and J 5 bases; nucleotides not matched to a gene: 12. The CDR3 has 16 residues. Germline lookup yields CDR1 KGHSH and CDR2 LQKENI. CDR3: CASSRTTGGMWETQYF. Written as DNA, the CDR3 is TGTGCCAGCTCACGGACTACAGGGGGAATGTGGGAGACCCAGTACTTC.

This sequence joins TRBV10-3 and TRBJ1-3; possibly TRBD1 for D (5 bases). CDR3 length equals 15 residues. V was shortened by 2 bases and J by 2 bases, with 10 bases between the two germline ends. Germline V lookup: CDR1 ENHRY, CDR2 SYGVKD. For the CDR3, the DNA is TGTGCCATCAGTGAGGGCCGGGGGGCTGGAAACACCATATATTTT. Translated: CAISEGRGAGNTIYF.

This chain uses TRBV7-9 with TRBJ2-1, with a weak D call TRBD1 (6 bases). Trimming took 5 bases from V and 6 from J, leaving 20 bases between them. Germline lookup yields CDR1 SEHNR and CDR2 FQNEAQ (reference sequence). The CDR3 runs to 16 residues. The CDR3 DNA follows: TGTGCCAGCAGCCCGTATGGGCAGGGGAAGTCCAATGAGCAGTTCTTC. Translated, it gives CASSPYGQGKSNEQFF.

This sequence joins TRBV9 and TRBJ1-3; D unresolved. V lost 2 bases and J lost 0, with 6 bases in between. The CDR3 has 14 residues. From germline, CDR1 is SGDLS and CDR2 YYNGEE. For the CDR3, the DNA is TGTGCCAGCAGCGTCCGGTCCTCTGGAAACACCATATATTTT. Protein: CASSVRSSGNTIYF.

This clone turned up a few times. The genes are TRBV9 and TRBJ2-2; D remains ambiguous. Between the trimmed V and J ends, which lost 3 bases and 5 bases, there was a span of 11 bases. CDR3 length: 14 amino acids. Germline assignment: CDR1 SGDLS and CDR2 YYNGEE. The CDR3 is CASSAVDWTGELFF. DNA for the CDR3: TGTGCCAGCAGCGCCGTAGACTGGACCGGGGAGCTGTTTTTT.

V and J are TRBV2 and TRBJ2-1; D is tentatively TRBD1 or TRBD2 (5 bases each). Germline loops: CDR1 SNHLY, CDR2 FYNNEI. This CDR3 is 14 amino acids long. Trimming cost V 3 bases and J 9 bases, with 15 bases left between them. The CDR3 loop is CASSEEAGRGEQFF. The CDR3 DNA reads as TGTGCCAGCAGTGAGGAGGCAGGGCGAGGTGAGCAGTTCTTC. The full variable domain, in which reference TRBV2 and TRBJ2-1 provide the parts outside the CDR3, is EPEVTQTPSHQVTQMGQEVILRCVPISNHLYFYWYRQILGQKVEFLVSFYNNEISEKSEIFDDQFSVERPDGSNFTLKIRSTKLEDSAMYFCASSEEAGRGEQFFGPGTRLTVL.

The chain combines TRBV6-5 with TRBJ1-4; 9 bases are a match to TRBD1. Germline V gene data show CDR1 as MNHEY and CDR2 as SVGAGI. The CDR3 spans 16 residues. The V gene end was trimmed by 2 bases and the J gene end by 5 bases; junction bases not matched to a gene: 6. CDR3 residues: CASSYTFGQGNEKLFF. As DNA, the CDR3 is TGTGCCAGCAGTTACACTTTTGGACAGGGGAATGAAAAACTGTTTTTT.

This chain links TRBV7-2 with TRBJ1-6; D perhaps matches TRBD1 (5 bases). CDR1 and CDR2 from the germline V gene are SGHTA and FQGNSA. There are 18 residues in the CDR3. The V end lost 4 bases, the J end lost 0 bases, and 16 bases lay between the germline ends. The CDR3 region is CASSSRGRASSYNSPLHF. In DNA form, the CDR3 reads TGTGCCAGCAGCTCACGGGGCCGCGCGAGCTCCTATAATTCACCCCTCCACTTT.

V and J are TRBV6-1 and TRBJ2-7; 9 nucleotides match TRBD2. This CDR3 spans 14 amino acids. CDR1 MNHNS and CDR2 SASEGT come from the germline V gene. The ends lost 6 bases at V and 4 bases at J; junction bases unmatched: 7. Here the CDR3 DNA reads TGTGCCAGCAGGCGGGGGGGGGCCGAATACGAGCAGTACTTC. Its protein product is CASRRGGAEYEQYF.

A few counts support this clone. The V call is TRBV27, the J call TRBJ1-1; 7 bases map to TRBD1. The germline V gene has CDR1 MNHEY and CDR2 SMNVEV (reference sequence). The CDR3 consists of 13 residues. V lost 5 bases, J lost 7 bases, and 7 bases stayed unmatched. The CDR3 DNA follows: TGTGCCAGCAGTACCCCGACAGGGCTTGAAGCTTTCTTT. Encoded protein: CASSTPTGLEAFF.

The J gene is TRBJ2-7, the V gene TRBV6-5; no clear D. The CDR3 is 11 amino acids. V was clipped by 7 bases and J by 2 bases, with 6 bases between them. Germline CDR1 and CDR2: MNHEY and SVGAGI. The CDR3 protein is CASTNTYEQYF. In DNA form, the CDR3 reads TGTGCCAGCACTAATACCTACGAGCAGTACTTC.

This chain uses TRBV19 with TRBJ2-2, with 7 bases fitting TRBD1. Germline V CDR1 and CDR2: LNHDA, SQIVND (reference sequence). The trim removed 6 bases at V and 0 bases at J, leaving 1 base unmatched. There are 14 residues in the CDR3. The DNA of the CDR3 is TGTGCCAGTAGGGGGACAGCGAACACCGGGGAGCTGTTTTTT. Protein: CASRGTANTGELFF.

The V and J genes are TRBV5-1 and TRBJ1-4; TRBD1 agrees at 8 bases. CDR3 size: 15 residues. Losses at the gene ends were 2 bases for V and 5 bases for J; bases not matched to a gene: 5. In germline, CDR1 is SGHRS, CDR2 YFSETQ. CDR3 region: CASSFTGGENEKLFF. The CDR3 DNA follows: TGCGCCAGCAGCTTTACAGGGGGGGAGAATGAAAAACTGTTTTTT.

This sequence joins TRBV6-6 and TRBJ2-2; tentatively, D is TRBD1 (6 bases). V was pared by 6 bases and J by 6 bases, with 11 bases between. Germline CDR1 MNHNY, CDR2 SVGAGI (reference sequence). This CDR3 is 13 amino acids long. DNA of the CDR3: TGTGCCAGCAGGTTCACAGGGTCCGGGGAGCTGTTTTTT. It yields the protein CASRFTGSGELFF.